Below, 16 T cell receptor beta chains from the same sample are listed, as sequenced in a study of cytomegalovirus exposure and HLA in healthy donors. This PCR relied on a set of 60 Vbeta primers and 13 Jbeta primers. The table came from immunoSEQ multiplex PCR; TCRdb's copy has only in-frame clones and leaves some out. The table shows 150,000 to 200,000 clones, with around 79% occurring only once. The sequenced sample consisted of PBMCs. These receptors all stem from a male donor in good health and CMV-seropositive.

The chain combines TRBV30 with TRBJ1-3, with a weak D call TRBD1 (6 bases). CDR1 is GTSNPN, CDR2 SVGIG, per germline (reference sequence). V shed 2 bases and J shed 3 bases, with 20 bases lying between them. CDR3 size: 17 residues. CDR3 DNA: TGTGCCTGGAGTAGACCACAGGGACCCTTTGATGGAAACACCATATATTTT. Translation gives CAWSRPQGPFDGNTIYF.

Comments on this clone: The identical CDR3 is also encoded by other nucleotide sequences in the sample. The CDR3 region has the DNA TGCGCCAGCAGCCAAGATGTGGAGCGGCCGGCAGATTACGAGCAGTACTTC. Its translation: CASSQDVERPADYEQYF. The V and J genes are TRBV4-1 and TRBJ2-7; D may be TRBD2 (5 bases). The germline CDR1 and CDR2 sequences are MGHRA and YSYEKL. The CDR3 has 17 residues. Trimming shortened V by 0 bases and J by 4 bases, and 19 bases separated the two germline ends.

The chain carries TRBV19 and TRBJ2-7, with 7 bases matching TRBD1. The CDR3 is 15 amino acids. Germline V gene lookup returns CDR1 LNHDA and CDR2 SQIVND (reference sequence). The V gene end was trimmed by 6 bases and the J gene end by 1 base; junction bases not matched to a gene: 9. CDR3 coding DNA: TGTGCCAGTAGCATATCGCCGGGACAGTCCTACGAGCAGTACTTC. Translated, it gives CASSISPGQSYEQYF.

This clone has only a few counts. The rearrangement links TRBV6-5 to TRBJ2-1; TRBD2 aligns across 10 bases. This CDR3 is built from 14 residues. V dropped 5 bases and J dropped 9; count of bases not matched to a gene: 7. CDR1 and CDR2 from the germline V gene are MNHEY and SVGAGI. The CDR3 coding sequence is TGTGCCAGCAGTAAGGGACTAGCGTATCCTGAGCAGTTCTTC. This gives the protein CASSKGLAYPEQFF.

This chain connects TRBV5-1 to TRBJ2-5; D is unclear. V gave up 2 bases and J gave up 2 bases, with 13 bases separating them. Germline V gene sequence: CDR1 SGHRS, CDR2 YFSETQ. This CDR3 region has 15 residues. This chain's CDR3 is CASSFGQDGQETQYF. The DNA of the CDR3 is TGCGCCAGCAGCTTTGGGCAGGATGGGCAAGAGACCCAGTACTTC. The full variable domain, in which reference TRBV5-1 and TRBJ2-5 provide the parts outside the CDR3, is KAGVTQTPRYLIKTRGQQVTLSCSPISGHRSVSWYQQTPGQGLQFLFEYFSETQRNKGNFPGRFSGRQFSNSRSEMNVSTLELGDSALYLCASSFGQDGQETQYFGPGTRLLVL.

The chain combines TRBV5-1 with TRBJ2-5; D ambiguous. V lost 3 bases, J lost 0 bases, and 6 bases lay in between. CDR1 is SGHRS, CDR2 YFSETQ, per germline. The CDR3 has 13 residues. The CDR3 loop is CASSSQYQETQYF. CDR3 DNA: TGCGCCAGCAGCTCACAGTACCAAGAGACCCAGTACTTC.

The V gene is TRBV10-3, the J gene TRBJ1-6; no firm D call. The CDR3 is 12 residues long. The V and J ends lost 2 bases and 10 bases respectively, with 6 bases between them. In germline, CDR1 is ENHRY, CDR2 SYGVKD. CDR3 in DNA: TGTGCCATCAGTGAGCGCTACTCACCCCTCCACTTT. This sequence encodes CAISERYSPLHF.

This sequence joins TRBV6-4 and TRBJ2-1, with D tentatively TRBD1 (5 bases). This CDR3 is built from 14 residues. Germline lookup yields CDR1 MRHNA and CDR2 SNTAGT. Trimming removed 3 bases from V and 10 bases from J, with 16 bases in between. CDR3 nucleotide sequence: TGTGCCAGCAGTGAGGGGCGAGAAGGGGAAGAGCAGTTCTTC. Translating gives CASSEGREGEEQFF.

CDR3: CASSLTGGRGEKLFF. DNA for the CDR3: TGTGCCAGCAGCCTAACAGGGGGCCGGGGTGAAAAACTGTTTTTT. The chain recombines TRBV6-1 with TRBJ1-4, with 9 bases identical to TRBD1. This CDR3 spans 15 amino acids. Trimming cost V 6 bases and J 7 bases; bases outside gene matches: 9. The germline CDR1 and CDR2 sequences are MNHNS and SASEGT.

The chain links TRBV10-3 to TRBJ1-5; 8 nucleotides align to TRBD1. The CDR3 consists of 13 residues. Trimming took 5 bases from V and 9 from J; bases not matched to a gene: 6. Germline V gene lookup returns CDR1 ENHRY and CDR2 SYGVKD. The CDR3 bases are TGTGCCATCAGTCGTGGACAGGGTGGGCCCCAGCATTTT. Translated: CAISRGQGGPQHF.

V is TRBV7-9 and J is TRBJ2-7; 9 positions agree with TRBD1. V was clipped by 3 bases and J by 4 bases; unmatched bases: 4. The CDR3 sequence is 14 residues long. Germline values: CDR1 SEHNR, CDR2 FQNEAQ (reference sequence). The CDR3 nucleotides read TGTGCCAGCAGCTTGACAGGGGGGAGGTACGAGCAGTACTTC. The encoded protein is CASSLTGGRYEQYF.

As to this clone: The same CDR3 can be traced to other DNA sequences in this sample. J is TRBJ1-2 and V is TRBV18; no reliable D call. Germline V lookup: CDR1 KGHSH, CDR2 LQKENI. The CDR3 has 12 amino acids. The germline V and J ends were trimmed by 3 bases and 4 bases, with 6 bases remaining between them. CDR3 sequence (DNA): TGTGCCAGCTCACCCCCGGGCTATGGCTACACCTTC. It yields the protein CASSPPGYGYTF.

This chain connects TRBV9 to TRBJ2-1; D possibly corresponds to TRBD2 (6 bases). The length of the CDR3 is 15 residues. The V gene's germline CDR1 is SGDLS and CDR2 YYNGEE. Trimming stripped 4 bases from V and 3 bases from J, with 14 bases between. The CDR3 coding sequence is TGTGCCAGCAGCTTTGGCGGGGAGAACTACAATGAGCAGTTCTTC. The encoded protein is CASSFGGENYNEQFF.

The CDR3, as DNA: TGTGCCAGCAGCTTTTACGGGGCTGGAAACACCATATATTTT. Its translation: CASSFYGAGNTIYF. The chain joins TRBV5-4 to TRBJ1-3; the D is unclear. The CDR3 totals 14 residues. Trimming left V 2 bases short and J 2 bases short, with 8 bases between. The germline V gene encodes CDR1 SGHNT and CDR2 YYREEE (reference sequence).

This clone has more than one count but fewer than ten. The chain couples TRBV6-5 to TRBJ1-1; tentatively, D is TRBD1 (5 bases). The CDR3 loop spans 14 amino acids. Trimming left V 4 bases short and J 6 bases short, with 15 bases between. Germline V CDR1 and CDR2: MNHEY, SVGAGI. CDR3 protein: CASSLGAPVSEAFF. The CDR3 region has the DNA TGTGCCAGCAGTTTAGGGGCCCCGGTTTCTGAAGCTTTCTTT.

DNA of the CDR3: TGTGCCAGTAGAGAACCCGGGGTGAGGAATGAGCAGTTCTTC. Translated: CASREPGVRNEQFF. V is TRBV19 and J is TRBJ2-1, with D possibly matching TRBD2 (5 bases). The V gene lost 6 bases and the J gene lost 7 bases, with 16 bases spanning the gap. The CDR3 is 14 residues long. The germline CDR1 and CDR2 sequences are LNHDA and SQIVND (reference sequence).